The 6 T cell receptor beta chains presented below share a single source sample, sequenced in a study of T cells in Graves' hyperthyroidism and ophthalmopathy. TCR beta CDR3 regions were amplified from RNA transcripts. First-round RT-PCR of the TCR CDR3 relied on the HTBI primer set. Each CDR3 protein is one row after TCRdb ran MiXCR on the multiplex PCR reads. The sample lists a few hundred thousand distinct CDR3 sequences, roughly 20% seen once, with 26% in the top ten. Sequencing was done on a sample of blood. Every receptor here comes from a man between 18 and 35 years old with Graves' hyperthyroidism.

In its sample, this clonotype was seen a few times. The CDR3 sequence: CASSIMSTGELFF. Written as DNA, the CDR3 is TGTGCCAGTAGTATTATGAGCACCGGGGAGCTGTTTTTT. The J gene is TRBJ2-2, the V gene TRBV19; D is undetermined. This CDR3 spans 13 amino acids. Germline V gene lookup returns CDR1 LNHDA and CDR2 SQIVND (reference sequence). The V end was cut by 3 bases, the J end by 4 bases, with 6 bases between. Filled out from reference TRBV19 and TRBJ2-2, the complete variable domain reads DGGITQSPKYLFRKEGQNVTLSCEQNLNHDAMYWYRQDPGQGLRLIYYSQIVNDFQKGDIAEGYSVSREKKESFPLTVTSAQKNPTAFYLCASSIMSTGELFFGEGSRLTVL.

This clonotype was seen ten or more times. This rearrangement joins TRBV2 to TRBJ2-5; 10 positions agree with TRBD1. The J segment lost 7 bases and the V segment lost 8 bases, leaving 16 bases of the junction unmatched. The germline V gene encodes CDR1 SNHLY and CDR2 FYNNEI. The CDR3 runs to 16 residues. The CDR3 DNA follows: TGTGCCAGCGCTCCCCTCCCCGGGACAGGGGACCCGACCCAGTACTTC. As protein: CASAPLPGTGDPTQYF.

This clonotype is a singleton in its sample. This chain uses TRBV7-2 with TRBJ1-5, with a possible D match to TRBD1 (5 bases). Germline values: CDR1 SGHTA, CDR2 FQGNSA. The germline V and J ends were trimmed by 5 bases and 2 bases, with 13 bases remaining between them. There are 15 residues in the CDR3. The DNA for the CDR3 is TGTGCCAGCAGCAATCCCGGGGGAGGCAATCAGCCCCAGCATTTT. This encodes CASSNPGGGNQPQHF.

The J gene is TRBJ1-2, the V gene TRBV9, with unresolved D. There are 16 residues in the CDR3. V was trimmed by 6 bases and J by 3 bases, leaving 21 bases between them. Germline loops: CDR1 SGDLS, CDR2 YYNGEE. DNA for the CDR3: TGTGCCAGCACCTCCAATAGGTGGGAGACCGACTATGGCTACACCTTC. This encodes CASTSNRWETDYGYTF. The entire variable domain, with the rest obtained from reference TRBV9 and TRBJ1-2, is as follows: DSGVTQTPKHLITATGQRVTLRCSPRSGDLSVYWYQQSLDQGLQFLIQYYNGEERAKGNILERFSAQQFPDLHSELNLSSLELGDSALYFCASTSNRWETDYGYTFGSGTRLTVV.

This clonotype appeared many times. The rearrangement uses TRBV6-5 and TRBJ2-7; TRBD1 matches at 7 bases. Germline V CDR1 and CDR2: MNHEY, SVGAGI. This CDR3 has 15 amino acids. Germline trimming cut 4 bases from V and 1 base from J; bases unmatched to any gene: 7. CDR3 in amino acids: CASSWGTAQSYEQYF. CDR3 DNA: TGTGCCAGCAGTTGGGGGACAGCGCAATCCTACGAGCAGTACTTC.

This clonotype was counted ten times or more. The rearrangement uses TRBV2 and TRBJ2-5; 7 bases align to TRBD2. The trim removed 1 base at V and 5 bases at J, leaving 7 bases unmatched. Germline loops: CDR1 SNHLY, CDR2 FYNNEI. The CDR3 runs 15 residues. The DNA for the CDR3 is TGTGCCAGCAGTGAAGTTGGCGGGGGAGGCGAGACCCAGTACTTC. Amino acid sequence: CASSEVGGGGETQYF.